This T cell receptor beta chain was sequenced for a study of cytomegalovirus exposure and HLA in healthy donors. Broader study findings: In a later analysis, productive TCRs from donors in an Asian-associated ancestry cluster reportedly carried fewer N-insertions than the cohort mean. Common viral pathogens seemed to be connected with several of the most significant clusters, according to a later analysis. Reports credit the classifier with highly specific, highly sensitive diagnosis of cytomegalovirus status.

This cohort consisted of healthy bone marrow donors. This clone showed up just a few times. Its antigen is still unknown. Both 60 Vbeta primers and 13 Jbeta primers went into the PCR. Only in-frame clones appear in the TCRdb table, and some are missing; sequencing was by immunoSEQ multiplex PCR. The table lists 150,000 to 200,000 clones, roughly three quarters of them singletons. The sequenced sample was PBMCs. This TCR was recovered from a male donor in good health and CMV-seronegative.

The DNA of the CDR3 is TGCGCCAGCAGTGTAGGGGGCGGCTATGGCTACACCTTC. It translates to CASSVGGGYGYTF. The V gene is TRBV5-1, the J gene TRBJ1-2, with 7 bases aligning to TRBD1. V shed 5 bases and J 4 bases; nucleotides not matched to a gene: 5. The CDR3 is 13 amino acids. The germline CDR1 and CDR2 sequences are SGHRS and YFSETQ.